Listed below are T cell receptor beta chains from one sample, sequenced in a study of response to subunit inactivated influenza vaccine. Each CDR3 protein is one row after TCRdb ran MiXCR on the RT-PCR reads. The repertoire holds about 520,000 distinct CDR3 sequences, with under 8.5% as singletons. The specimen was PBMCs from blood, collected about 23 months after vaccination. These receptors originate from a man in his fifties or sixties who received an inactivated influenza vaccine. Both conserved end residues are part of each CDR3. Fields, in order: V gene, clone size, D gene, CDR3 length, J gene, CDR3 DNA, CDR3 protein. D genes are given only for firm matches. The size of a clone is reported for some rows only, either as once, few or many, or as a class for expanded clones.

TRBV20-1	few	TRBD2	15	TRBJ2-7	TGCAGTGCTCCCCGTTCCGCGCGGGGGGTCTACGAGCAGTACTTC	CSAPRSARGVYEQYF
TRBV7-9	many	.	14	TRBJ2-7	TGTGCCAGCAGCTTAGCAGACTACTCCTACGAGCAGTACTTC	CASSLADYSYEQYF
TRBV20-1	many	.	15	TRBJ1-5	TGCAGTGCCAAATACCGGGACACCGGCAATCAGCCCCAGCATTTT	CSAKYRDTGNQPQHF
TRBV19	few	.	13	TRBJ1-2	TGTGCCAGTAGTGTGGGGTTCGGCTATGGCTACACCTTC	CASSVGFGYGYTF
TRBV4-3	few	.	19	TRBJ2-5	TGCGCCAGCAGCCTTTTTTTCTTTGGGGCAGGAAAAAAACAAGAGACCCAGTACTTC	CASSLFFFGAGKKQETQYF
TRBV7-6	many	.	14	TRBJ2-1	TGTGCCAGCAGTCCGAGCGGAAACTACAATGAGCAGTTCTTC	CASSPSGNYNEQFF
TRBV7-2	few	.	14	TRBJ2-5	TGTGCCAGCAGCTTTTCACTGGCTGGGGAGACCCAGTACTTC	CASSFSLAGETQYF
TRBV20-1	many	TRBD1	14	TRBJ2-7	TGCAGTGCTACTGGGACAGTAGGGTCCTACGAGCAGTACTTC	CSATGTVGSYEQYF
TRBV5-1	.	.	16	TRBJ2-5	TGCGCCAGCAGCATCCCCTCCGGGACTGATCAAGAGACCCAGTACTTC	CASSIPSGTDQETQYF
TRBV3-1	.	.	15	TRBJ1-2	TGTGCCAGCAGCCGAGGACAGATTCTTAGCTATGGCTACACCTTC	CASSRGQILSYGYTF
TRBV19	.	TRBD2	17	TRBJ2-3	TGTGCCAGTAGTATTGGGACAGCGGGAGGACCCACAGATACGCAGTATTTT	CASSIGTAGGPTDTQYF
TRBV2	few	TRBD1	14	TRBJ1-4	TGTGCCAGCAGTGGGGGGACAGGGCTGGAAAAACTGTTTTTT	CASSGGTGLEKLFF
TRBV29-1	.	TRBD1	14	TRBJ2-5	TGCAGCGCCCCCGGGACAGGGGGGGAAGAGACCCAGTACTTC	CSAPGTGGEETQYF
TRBV12-3/TRBV12-4	many	.	13	TRBJ1-1	TGTGCCAGCAGGGCAATAGAGAACACTGAAGCTTTCTTT	CASRAIENTEAFF
TRBV5-5	few	.	16	TRBJ2-2	TGTGCCAGCAGCTTGGGTCAGGGCGCCAACACCGGGGAGCTGTTTTTT	CASSLGQGANTGELFF
TRBV14	few	TRBD2	17	TRBJ2-7	TGTGCCAGCAGCCCGCACAATCCTAGCGGGAGTTGGTACGAGCAGTACTTC	CASSPHNPSGSWYEQYF
TRBV11-3	.	.	14	TRBJ2-2	TGTGCCAGCAGCCCAAGACAGGCGGGCGGGGAGCTGTTTTTT	CASSPRQAGGELFF
TRBV5-1	many	TRBD2	15	TRBJ2-1	TGCGCCAGCAGCTTGAGTAGCGGGGCCTACAATGAGCAGTTCTTC	CASSLSSGAYNEQFF
TRBV20-1	few	TRBD2	14	TRBJ2-1	TGCAGTGCTAGGCCCAGCGGGAACAACAATGAGCAGTTCTTC	CSARPSGNNNEQFF
TRBV20-1	.	.	15	TRBJ1-5	TGCAGTGCTAGCTACGAGACAGACCTCGGGGAGCCCCAGCATTTT	CSASYETDLGEPQHF
TRBV28	many	TRBD2	14	TRBJ2-1	TGTGCCAGCAGAACCCTAGCGGGAGCCAATGAGCAGTTCTTC	CASRTLAGANEQFF
TRBV7-6	.	TRBD1	15	TRBJ2-7	TGTGCCAGCAGCTTAGATCCAGGGGGAACCTACGAGCAGTACTTC	CASSLDPGGTYEQYF
TRBV11-2	many	TRBD2	19	TRBJ2-7	TGTGCCAGCAGCTCGCACCGTGGGACGGCCGGGACTAGTCTCTACGAGCAGTACTTC	CASSSHRGTAGTSLYEQYF
TRBV6-5	many	.	16	TRBJ1-5	TGTGCCAGCAGTTACGAACCCGGGTATAGCAATCAGCCCCAGCATTTT	CASSYEPGYSNQPQHF
TRBV6-2/TRBV6-3	.	.	14	TRBJ2-5	TGTGCCAGCAGTTACTCGGACAGCCAAGAGACCCAGTACTTC	CASSYSDSQETQYF
TRBV12-3/TRBV12-4	once	.	15	TRBJ1-3	TGTGCCAGCAGTTTTTCAACTAACTCTGGAAACACCCTATATTTT	CASSFSTNSGNTLYF
TRBV12-3/TRBV12-4	many	TRBD1	16	TRBJ2-1	TGTGCCAGCAGTTTGGTGGGGACAGGGTCAGGGGATGAGCAGTTCTTC	CASSLVGTGSGDEQFF
TRBV20-1	.	.	15	TRBJ2-2	TGCAGTGCTAGAGTCCCAGGGGTGAGGACCGGGGAGCTGTTTTTT	CSARVPGVRTGELFF
TRBV7-9	few	.	12	TRBJ2-5	TGTGCCAGCAGCTTCGCCCGAGAGACCCAGTACTTC	CASSFARETQYF
TRBV5-1	few	.	16	TRBJ1-1	TGCGCCAGCAGCTTGGGATTGCTCAAAGAGGGGGCTGAAGCTTTCTTT	CASSLGLLKEGAEAFF
TRBV6-1	few	TRBD2	16	TRBJ2-1	TGTGCCAGCATCCGGGAGGGTAGCGGGAACTACAATGAGCAGTTCTTC	CASIREGSGNYNEQFF
TRBV6-2/TRBV6-3	many	.	14	TRBJ1-2	TGTGCCAGCAGCCCCGGGACCCTCAACTATGGCTACACCTTC	CASSPGTLNYGYTF
TRBV28	few	TRBD1	13	TRBJ1-5	TGTGCCAGCACCAGACAGGGGGGTCAGCCCCAGCATTTT	CASTRQGGQPQHF
TRBV6-6	few	.	13	TRBJ2-3	TGTGCCAGCAGTCCCCTATACACAGATACGCAGTATTTT	CASSPLYTDTQYF
TRBV29-1	few	TRBD1	14	TRBJ2-1	TGCAGCGTGACCCCCAGAGGGACAGACAATGAGCAGTTCTTC	CSVTPRGTDNEQFF
TRBV12-3/TRBV12-4	many	TRBD1	16	TRBJ2-7	TGTGCCAGCAGTCCAACCGGGACAGAGCTTCTTAGTGAGCAGTACTTC	CASSPTGTELLSEQYF
TRBV12-3/TRBV12-4	few	TRBD1	13	TRBJ2-1	TGTGCCAGCAGTTTCATGGGACAGGGGGAACAGTTCTTC	CASSFMGQGEQFF
TRBV6-2/TRBV6-3	few	.	15	TRBJ2-7	TGTGCCAGCAGACCGACCGGGACGGCGAACTACGAGCAGTACTTC	CASRPTGTANYEQYF
TRBV10-3	.	TRBD2	14	TRBJ2-2	TGTGCCACAAGACTAGCGGGGAACACCGGGGAGCTGTTTTTT	CATRLAGNTGELFF
TRBV28	few	.	15	TRBJ2-1	TGTGCCAGCAGTTCAAGCGGCCCGGGATACAATGAGCAGTTCTTC	CASSSSGPGYNEQFF
TRBV12-3/TRBV12-4	.	.	15	TRBJ2-5	TGTGCCAGCAGTTTCGCTAGGGGACCCCAAGAGACCCAGTACTTC	CASSFARGPQETQYF
TRBV3-1	.	.	11	TRBJ2-2	TGTGCCAGCAGCAGTATCGGGGAGCTGTTTTTT	CASSSIGELFF
TRBV3-1	few	.	13	TRBJ2-1	TGTGCCAGCAGCCAAGACCTAGGCAATGAGCAGTTCTTC	CASSQDLGNEQFF
TRBV5-1	many	.	13	TRBJ2-3	TGCGCCAGCAGCTTGGGTTTGAGAGATACGCAGTATTTT	CASSLGLRDTQYF
TRBV9	.	TRBD1	13	TRBJ1-2	TGTGCCAGCAGCGCCACAGGGGGCTCCGGCTACACCTTC	CASSATGGSGYTF
TRBV5-1	many	TRBD2	17	TRBJ2-7	TGCGCCAGCAGCTTGGGGGGAAGCGGGAGAGGGAAGTACGAGCAGTACTTC	CASSLGGSGRGKYEQYF
TRBV7-6	few	.	14	TRBJ1-3	TGTGCCAGCACTCTGGGTAGCTCTGGAAACACCATATATTTT	CASTLGSSGNTIYF